The rows below give T cell receptor beta chains drawn from one sample of a study of preoperative IRX-2 immunotherapy in early breast cancer. The assay was immunoSEQ multiplex PCR, and TCRdb's table has in-frame clones only and misses some. Among approximately 100,000 clones listed, 70% to 90% were seen once. Here the sequenced sample was tumor tissue, taken after IRX-2 immunotherapy. Receptor source: a human donor with breast cancer. CDR3s include the opening cysteine and the closing phenylalanine or tryptophan. Each record gives: V gene, J gene, clone size, CDR3 length, D gene, CDR3 DNA, CDR3 protein. The D gene is left open where the match is weak. Clone size, where shown, is once, few, many, or a class for clones that have expanded.

V gene: TRBV11-3; J gene: TRBJ2-1; clone size: NA; CDR3 length: 15; D gene: NA; CDR3 DNA: TGTGCCAGCAGCCGAGGGGGGAGCTCCTACAATGAGCAGTTCTTC; CDR3 protein: CASSRGGSSYNEQFF
V gene: TRBV6-1; J gene: TRBJ2-5; clone size: NA; CDR3 length: 14; D gene: TRBD2; CDR3 DNA: TGTGCCAGCAGTGAAGCAGGGAGGGACGAGACCCAGTACTTC; CDR3 protein: CASSEAGRDETQYF
V gene: TRBV19; J gene: TRBJ1-5; clone size: NA; CDR3 length: 16; D gene: TRBD1; CDR3 DNA: TGTGCCAGTAGTGAGAGGACAGGGTCTATTCGTCAGCCCCAGCATTTT; CDR3 protein: CASSERTGSIRQPQHF
V gene: TRBV18; J gene: TRBJ2-1; clone size: NA; CDR3 length: 14; D gene: TRBD1; CDR3 DNA: TGTGCCAGCTCACCGGGACAGGGGGGAAATGAGCAGTTCTTC; CDR3 protein: CASSPGQGGNEQFF
V gene: TRBV6-8; J gene: TRBJ1-2; clone size: few; CDR3 length: 15; D gene: TRBD1; CDR3 DNA: TGTGCCAGCAGTGGGTCCGGGACAGGGGCCGTCGGCTACACCTTC; CDR3 protein: CASSGSGTGAVGYTF
V gene: TRBV6-8; J gene: TRBJ1-2; clone size: NA; CDR3 length: 14; D gene: NA; CDR3 DNA: TGTGCCAGCACACCAGGAGGGGCCCCTTCTGGCTACACCTTC; CDR3 protein: CASTPGGAPSGYTF
V gene: TRBV28; J gene: TRBJ1-2; clone size: NA; CDR3 length: 14; D gene: NA; CDR3 DNA: TGTGCCAGCCTACTCCAGGGCAGGGGCTATGGCTACACCTTC; CDR3 protein: CASLLQGRGYGYTF
V gene: TRBV5-1; J gene: TRBJ2-7; clone size: few; CDR3 length: 14; D gene: TRBD1; CDR3 DNA: TGCGCCAGCAGCTTAACACAGGGGCCCTACGAGCAGTACTTC; CDR3 protein: CASSLTQGPYEQYF
V gene: TRBV30; J gene: TRBJ1-1; clone size: NA; CDR3 length: 13; D gene: NA; CDR3 DNA: TGTGCCTGGATGGAAGGGTTGAACACTGAAGCTTTCTTT; CDR3 protein: CAWMEGLNTEAFF
V gene: TRBV5-1; J gene: TRBJ1-1; clone size: NA; CDR3 length: 16; D gene: NA; CDR3 DNA: TGCGCCAGCAGCTTGGGAATGAAGGGCTCAAACACTGAAGCTTTCTTT; CDR3 protein: CASSLGMKGSNTEAFF
V gene: TRBV28; J gene: TRBJ2-1; clone size: once; CDR3 length: 12; D gene: NA; CDR3 DNA: TGTGCCAGCGGGATACAACCAGGTGAGCAGTTCTTC; CDR3 protein: CASGIQPGEQFF
V gene: TRBV5-1; J gene: TRBJ2-3; clone size: NA; CDR3 length: 14; D gene: NA; CDR3 DNA: TGCGCCAGCAGCTTCGGACAGCTAGAAGATACGCAGTATTTT; CDR3 protein: CASSFGQLEDTQYF
V gene: TRBV6-8; J gene: TRBJ2-5; clone size: NA; CDR3 length: 15; D gene: TRBD2; CDR3 DNA: TGTGCCAGCAGCCGGGGGACTAGCGGTAGGGAGACCCAGTACTTC; CDR3 protein: CASSRGTSGRETQYF
V gene: TRBV5-1; J gene: TRBJ2-2; clone size: NA; CDR3 length: 16; D gene: TRBD2; CDR3 DNA: TGCGCCAGCAGCTTACTAGCGGATCATGGCACCGGGGAGCTGTTTTTT; CDR3 protein: CASSLLADHGTGELFF
V gene: TRBV6-8; J gene: TRBJ2-2; clone size: NA; CDR3 length: 16; D gene: NA; CDR3 DNA: TGTGCCAGCAGGTTTTCTTGGGCCTCGAACACCGGGGAGCTGTTTTTT; CDR3 protein: CASRFSWASNTGELFF
V gene: TRBV28; J gene: TRBJ2-7; clone size: NA; CDR3 length: 14; D gene: NA; CDR3 DNA: TGTGCCAGCAGTCCCGCCTCCGTTTTTTACGAGCAGTACTTC; CDR3 protein: CASSPASVFYEQYF
V gene: TRBV19; J gene: TRBJ1-1; clone size: once; CDR3 length: 14; D gene: NA; CDR3 DNA: TGTGCCAGTAGTATACAAGGGCGGGGCACTGAAGCTTTCTTT; CDR3 protein: CASSIQGRGTEAFF
V gene: TRBV6-8; J gene: TRBJ1-1; clone size: once; CDR3 length: 16; D gene: TRBD1; CDR3 DNA: TGTGCCAGCAGTGACAGGGAAGCGCCGAAGAACACTGAAGCTTTCTTT; CDR3 protein: CASSDREAPKNTEAFF
V gene: TRBV30; J gene: TRBJ2-7; clone size: few; CDR3 length: 12; D gene: TRBD1; CDR3 DNA: TGTGCCTTGGGGACAGGGGCGTACGAGCAGTACTTC; CDR3 protein: CALGTGAYEQYF
V gene: TRBV18; J gene: TRBJ1-3; clone size: NA; CDR3 length: 15; D gene: NA; CDR3 DNA: TGTGCCAGCTCGCCAGGGCATGTACCTGGAAACACCATATATTTT; CDR3 protein: CASSPGHVPGNTIYF
V gene: TRBV5-1; J gene: TRBJ1-6; clone size: NA; CDR3 length: 15; D gene: NA; CDR3 DNA: TGCGCCAGCAGCTTGGGTGGGTTCAGTAATTCACCCCTCCACTTT; CDR3 protein: CASSLGGFSNSPLHF
V gene: TRBV29-1; J gene: TRBJ2-5; clone size: NA; CDR3 length: 13; D gene: TRBD1; CDR3 DNA: TGCAGCGTGGTGACAGGGACCCAAGAGACCCAGTACTTC; CDR3 protein: CSVVTGTQETQYF
V gene: TRBV10-1; J gene: TRBJ2-3; clone size: NA; CDR3 length: 14; D gene: NA; CDR3 DNA: TGCGCCAGCAGTGCGGGATTGGGTACAGATACGCAGTATTTT; CDR3 protein: CASSAGLGTDTQYF
V gene: TRBV28; J gene: TRBJ2-1; clone size: NA; CDR3 length: 13; D gene: NA; CDR3 DNA: TGTGCCAGCAAATCCAGCTCCTACAATGAGCAGTTCTTC; CDR3 protein: CASKSSSYNEQFF
V gene: TRBV7-6; J gene: TRBJ2-7; clone size: once; CDR3 length: 14; D gene: NA; CDR3 DNA: TGTGCCAGCAGTCTGGACGGCCCCGCGGACGAGCAGTACTTC; CDR3 protein: CASSLDGPADEQYF
V gene: TRBV11-3; J gene: TRBJ1-4; clone size: NA; CDR3 length: 14; D gene: TRBD1; CDR3 DNA: TGTGCCAGCAGGTCTCGGACAGGGAATGAAAAACTGTTTTTT; CDR3 protein: CASRSRTGNEKLFF
V gene: TRBV28; J gene: TRBJ2-7; clone size: NA; CDR3 length: 18; D gene: NA; CDR3 DNA: TGTGCCAGCAGTTTATTGTTTGTGGAGGGACAAGAAGAATACGAGCAGTACTTC; CDR3 protein: CASSLLFVEGQEEYEQYF
V gene: TRBV19; J gene: TRBJ2-2; clone size: NA; CDR3 length: 16; D gene: NA; CDR3 DNA: TGTGCCAGTCTTTTCGCTGTCAGGGGGGAAACCGGGGAGCTGTTTTTT; CDR3 protein: CASLFAVRGETGELFF
V gene: TRBV6-8; J gene: TRBJ2-1; clone size: few; CDR3 length: 16; D gene: TRBD2; CDR3 DNA: TGTGCCAGCAGTTACCCAGCCAGGCGGGAGAGTAATGAGCAGTTCTTC; CDR3 protein: CASSYPARRESNEQFF
V gene: TRBV28; J gene: TRBJ2-7; clone size: once; CDR3 length: 17; D gene: TRBD1; CDR3 DNA: TGTGCCAGCAGACAAACCAGGACAGGGTGGATACCTTACGAGCAGTACTTC; CDR3 protein: CASRQTRTGWIPYEQYF
V gene: TRBV6-8; J gene: TRBJ2-7; clone size: NA; CDR3 length: 12; D gene: NA; CDR3 DNA: TGTGCCAGCAGTCGGGACAACTACGAGCAGTACTTC; CDR3 protein: CASSRDNYEQYF
V gene: TRBV1; J gene: TRBJ1-5; clone size: NA; CDR3 length: 16; D gene: NA; CDR3 DNA: TGCGCCAGCAGCCAAGAGGGCATCTATAGCAATCAGCCCCAGCATTTT; CDR3 protein: CASSQEGIYSNQPQHF
V gene: TRBV11-3; J gene: TRBJ1-3; clone size: NA; CDR3 length: 17; D gene: NA; CDR3 DNA: TGTGCCAGCAGCTTAAGCTGGGGGGAAGGACACGGAAACACCATATATTTT; CDR3 protein: CASSLSWGEGHGNTIYF
V gene: TRBV30; J gene: TRBJ1-4; clone size: NA; CDR3 length: 14; D gene: NA; CDR3 DNA: TGTGCCTGGAGTAAGACAGCAACTAATGAAAAACTGTTTTTT; CDR3 protein: CAWSKTATNEKLFF
V gene: TRBV11-3; J gene: TRBJ1-1; clone size: NA; CDR3 length: 16; D gene: TRBD1; CDR3 DNA: TGTGCCAGCATCACGGACCCAGGGACAGGAGGCACTGAAGCTTTCTTT; CDR3 protein: CASITDPGTGGTEAFF
V gene: TRBV4-1; J gene: TRBJ1-5; clone size: NA; CDR3 length: 14; D gene: NA; CDR3 DNA: TGCGCCAGCAGCCCCGGGAATTACAATCAGCCCCAGCATTTT; CDR3 protein: CASSPGNYNQPQHF
V gene: TRBV6-8; J gene: TRBJ1-5; clone size: NA; CDR3 length: 13; D gene: NA; CDR3 DNA: TGTGCCAGCAGCCTAACAGGGTTTCAGCCCCAGCATTTT; CDR3 protein: CASSLTGFQPQHF
V gene: TRBV5-1; J gene: TRBJ1-6; clone size: NA; CDR3 length: 14; D gene: NA; CDR3 DNA: TGCGCCAGCAGCGTGCAGGGCGTCCATTCACCCCTCCACTTT; CDR3 protein: CASSVQGVHSPLHF
V gene: TRBV9; J gene: TRBJ2-5; clone size: NA; CDR3 length: 14; D gene: NA; CDR3 DNA: TGTGCCAGCAGGAACGATACAACACAAGAGACCCAGTACTTC; CDR3 protein: CASRNDTTQETQYF
V gene: TRBV6-8; J gene: TRBJ2-7; clone size: NA; CDR3 length: 14; D gene: TRBD1; CDR3 DNA: TGTGCCAGCAGCAGGGGGACAGATTCCTACGAGCAGTACTTC; CDR3 protein: CASSRGTDSYEQYF
V gene: TRBV18; J gene: TRBJ2-1; clone size: few; CDR3 length: 14; D gene: NA; CDR3 DNA: TGTGCCAGCTCACCACCGTCGGGGTTAGGGGAGCAGTTCTTC; CDR3 protein: CASSPPSGLGEQFF
V gene: TRBV6-8; J gene: TRBJ1-2; clone size: NA; CDR3 length: 15; D gene: NA; CDR3 DNA: TGTGCCAGCAGTGCCCGGGGGGTTCTTCGGGGTGGCTACACCTTC; CDR3 protein: CASSARGVLRGGYTF
V gene: TRBV30; J gene: TRBJ1-1; clone size: NA; CDR3 length: 14; D gene: NA; CDR3 DNA: TGTGCCTGGAGATGGAGACTTACGAACACTGAAGCTTTCTTT; CDR3 protein: CAWRWRLTNTEAFF
V gene: TRBV18; J gene: TRBJ2-1; clone size: NA; CDR3 length: 15; D gene: NA; CDR3 DNA: TGTGCCAGCTCACCAGGGACTCAGCGCCACAATGAGCAGTTCTTC; CDR3 protein: CASSPGTQRHNEQFF
V gene: TRBV7-5; J gene: TRBJ1-3; clone size: NA; CDR3 length: 14; D gene: NA; CDR3 DNA: TGTGCCAGCACTTCGGGGGGGTCAGGAAACACCATATATTTT; CDR3 protein: CASTSGGSGNTIYF